The 28 T cell receptor beta chains presented below share a single source sample, sequenced in a study of T cells in tuberculosis. Thawed, overnight-rested PBMC were stained with GMM-loaded CD1B tetramer, viability dye and anti-CD3, then sorted. CD1B tetramers were loaded with Rhodococcus equi-derived C32 glucose monomycolate. Assay: immunoSEQ multiplex PCR; the TCRdb copy retains only in-frame clones and omits some. In the table there are tens of thousands of clones, around 81% of which are singletons. The source material was CD1b-GMM tetramer-negative cells sorted from PBMCs. The receptor source for this set is an adult woman with latent tuberculosis.

The CDR3 DNA sequence: TGTGCCAGCAGCTTAAGCAGGGGCAATTACAATGAGCAGTTCTTC. The encoded protein is CASSLSRGNYNEQFF. The chain recombines TRBV7-8 with TRBJ2-1, with a possible D match to TRBD1 (6 bases). The CDR3 is 15 amino acids. The V gene's germline CDR1 is SGHVS and CDR2 FQNEAQ. Trimming pared 2 bases from V and 4 bases from J, leaving 12 bases between.

The chain has TRBV28 and TRBJ2-2, with 9 bases lining up with TRBD1. V dropped 6 bases and J dropped 6; count of bases not matched to a gene: 8. The CDR3 runs to 15 residues. Germline loops: CDR1 MDHEN, CDR2 SYDVKM. The CDR3 reads CASRLTGGGSGELFF. The CDR3 nucleotides read TGTGCCAGCAGACTTACAGGGGGCGGATCCGGGGAGCTGTTTTTT.

V usage is TRBV28 and J usage is TRBJ1-6, with D possibly matching TRBD1 (6 bases). Trimming took off 6 bases at V and 9 bases at J, with 15 bases between the two ends. Germline CDR1 reads MDHEN; CDR2 reads SYDVKM. The CDR3 extends over 14 amino acids. The CDR3 DNA sequence: TGTGCCAGCAGGAAAAGGGGGTCGGTTTCACCCCTCCACTTT. It encodes CASRKRGSVSPLHF.

The chain joins TRBV7-8 to TRBJ2-5; 8 positions agree with TRBD1. Germline V lookup: CDR1 SGHVS, CDR2 FQNEAQ. V trimming: 0 bases; J trimming: 9 bases; junction bases outside the gene matches: 9. CDR3 size: 15 residues. The DNA of the CDR3 is TGTGCCAGCAGCTTAGCGCACGGGACAGGACGGGCCCAGTACTTC. This codes for CASSLAHGTGRAQYF.

The J gene is TRBJ2-2, the V gene TRBV2; 7 nucleotides align to TRBD1. V lost 10 bases, J lost 4 bases, and 15 bases stayed unmatched. Germline values: CDR1 SNHLY, CDR2 FYNNEI. This CDR3 has 16 residues. The CDR3: CATSVTEGAITGELFF. The CDR3 nucleotides are TGTGCCACCTCAGTGACAGAGGGGGCCATCACCGGGGAGCTGTTTTTT.

This clone was recorded only once. V usage is TRBV11-2 and J usage is TRBJ2-3; TRBD2 matches at 8 bases. Trimming took 5 bases from V and 1 from J; bases not matched to a gene: 8. Germline CDR1 reads SGHAT; CDR2 reads FQNNGV. This CDR3 region has 16 residues. CDR3 DNA sequence: TGTGCCAGCAGCCCTCAGCGGGGGAGTGGCACAGATACGCAGTATTTT. Translated: CASSPQRGSGTDTQYF.

This clone occurred a few times. This rearrangement joins TRBV5-1 to TRBJ2-7; possibly TRBD2 for D (5 bases). This CDR3 is 14 amino acids long. The ends were cut back, 5 bases at V and 7 bases at J, with 19 bases in the middle. Germline CDR1 reads SGHRS; CDR2 reads YFSETQ. The CDR3 nucleotides read TGCGCCAGCAGTGTCTACAGCGGCCAAAGGGAGCAGTACTTC. Its translation is CASSVYSGQREQYF.

This clone was seen only once. The rearrangement uses TRBV10-2 and TRBJ2-5; perhaps TRBD2 as D (6 bases). Trimming shortened V by 0 bases and J by 11 bases, and 16 bases separated the two germline ends. Germline V lookup: CDR1 WSHSY, CDR2 SAAADI. The CDR3 runs to 14 residues. In DNA, the CDR3 is TGCGCCAGCAGTGAGTCGGGGCAGGGCCGGGAGCAGTACTTC. Translating gives CASSESGQGREQYF.

The CDR3 DNA reads TGTGCCATCAGTGATACAGGGGGGCTGGGTGATACGCAGTATTTT. Translating gives CAISDTGGLGDTQYF. V usage is TRBV10-3 and J usage is TRBJ2-3, with 8 nucleotides matching TRBD1. Per germline, CDR1 ENHRY and CDR2 SYGVKD. Losses at the gene ends were 3 bases for V and 6 bases for J; bases not matched to a gene: 8. This CDR3 comprises 15 residues.

The table lists this clone with a few counts. The chain has TRBV6-1 and TRBJ2-3, with 10 bases lining up with TRBD2. Germline V gene data show CDR1 as MNHNS and CDR2 as SASEGT. The CDR3 has 16 amino acids. J was trimmed by 4 bases and V by 2 bases; bases with no gene match: 6. CDR3 protein: CASSETSGNPADTQYF. The CDR3 nucleotides read TGTGCCAGCAGTGAAACTAGCGGGAACCCTGCAGATACGCAGTATTTT.

The chain is built from TRBV18 and TRBJ2-7; 7 positions agree with TRBD1. This CDR3 spans 14 amino acids. V trimming: 3 bases; J trimming: 3 bases; junction bases outside the gene matches: 5. In germline, CDR1 is KGHSH, CDR2 LQKENI. The CDR3 here is CASSPGQTIYEQYF. The CDR3 nucleotides read TGTGCCAGCTCACCGGGACAGACGATCTACGAGCAGTACTTC.

The CDR3 DNA sequence: TGTGCCAGCAGTCCATTAGCAAGGGGCGGCCTGACGACCCAGTACTTC. The encoded protein is CASSPLARGGLTTQYF. This chain connects TRBV27 to TRBJ2-5; perhaps TRBD1 as D (5 bases). Germline V gene lookup returns CDR1 MNHEY and CDR2 SMNVEV (reference sequence). The ends were cut back, 5 bases at V and 7 bases at J, with 23 bases in the middle. This CDR3 has 16 amino acids.

The chain joins TRBV27 to TRBJ2-7, with 8 bases aligning to TRBD2. Germline V gives CDR1 MNHEY, CDR2 SMNVEV (reference sequence). The ends lost 5 bases at V and 6 bases at J; junction bases unmatched: 6. The CDR3 has 13 residues. CDR3 sequence reads: CASSPAGGGEQYF. DNA of the CDR3: TGTGCCAGCAGTCCTGCGGGGGGAGGCGAGCAGTACTTC.

V usage is TRBV7-2 and J usage is TRBJ2-1; D gene ambiguous. Germline V lookup: CDR1 SGHTA, CDR2 FQGNSA. CDR3 length: 13 residues. Trimming took 5 bases from V and 2 from J, leaving 7 bases between them. CDR3 sequence reads: CASSRRAYNEQFF. The CDR3 coding sequence is TGTGCCAGCAGCCGACGGGCCTACAATGAGCAGTTCTTC.

Turning to this clone: At the DNA level, this CDR3 is encoded by other sequences in the same sample as well. The chain uses TRBV11-2 and TRBJ1-6; the D gene is possibly TRBD1 (5 bases). Per germline, CDR1 SGHAT and CDR2 FQNNGV. Trimming left V 1 base short and J 3 bases short, with 13 bases between. The CDR3 totals 17 residues. The CDR3 nucleotides are TGTGCCAGCAGCTTAGGCGGGGGAATAGGCTATAATTCACCCCTCCACTTT. As protein: CASSLGGGIGYNSPLHF.

The chain has TRBV19 and TRBJ2-1; 16 nucleotides align to TRBD2. The germline V gene encodes CDR1 LNHDA and CDR2 SQIVND (reference sequence). V shed 6 bases and J 0 bases; nucleotides not matched to a gene: 5. The CDR3 is made up of 18 amino acids. The CDR3 loop is CASSPGTSGGASYNEQFF. The CDR3 bases are TGTGCCAGTAGCCCCGGGACTAGCGGGGGGGCCTCCTACAATGAGCAGTTCTTC.

The V gene is TRBV7-2, the J gene TRBJ1-2; D perhaps matches TRBD1 (6 bases). This CDR3 is 14 amino acids long. The germline CDR1 and CDR2 sequences are SGHTA and FQGNSA. The V gene lost 0 bases and the J gene lost 8 bases, with 13 bases spanning the gap. CDR3 protein: CASSLAGAADGYTF. Written as DNA, the CDR3 is TGTGCCAGCAGCTTAGCGGGGGCGGCGGACGGCTACACCTTC. Full variable domain (missing parts from reference TRBV7-2 and TRBJ1-2): GAGVSQSPSNKVTEKGKDVELRCDPISGHTALYWYRQSLGQGLEFLIYFQGNSAPDKSGLPSDRFSAERTGGSVSTLTIQRTQQEDSAVYLCASSLAGAADGYTFGSGTRLTVV.

The chain couples TRBV30 to TRBJ2-2, with D uncertain. Per germline, CDR1 GTSNPN and CDR2 SVGIG (reference sequence). With 1 base removed from V and 4 bases from J, the gap between germline ends came to 10 bases. The CDR3 consists of 14 residues. CDR3 DNA: TGTGCCTGGAGTGAATCCCTATTCACCGGGGAGCTGTTTTTT. This encodes CAWSESLFTGELFF.

The V call is TRBV7-6, the J call TRBJ2-7; TRBD1 is a possible D gene (5 bases). V lost 2 bases and J 4 bases, leaving 12 bases between the germline ends. The CDR3 has 14 residues. CDR1 and CDR2 (germline): SGHVS, FNYEAQ. The CDR3 sequence is CASSLQGGRYEQYF. The CDR3 DNA reads as TGTGCCAGCAGCTTACAGGGTGGGCGTTACGAGCAGTACTTC.

The chain is built from TRBV6-6 and TRBJ2-7; D is ambiguous. The length of the CDR3 is 14 residues. Deletions cut 0 bases from V and 7 bases from J, with 13 bases between. Germline CDR1 MNHNY, CDR2 SVGAGI (reference sequence). As DNA, the CDR3 is TGTGCCAGCAGTTACTCGATAGCCGTGCAGGAGCAGTACTTC. This codes for CASSYSIAVQEQYF.

This chain joins TRBV7-2 and TRBJ2-1; 8 bases align to TRBD2. After removal of 1 base from V and 7 bases from J, the junction contained 3 bases not matched to a gene. The CDR3 totals 14 residues. Germline V lookup: CDR1 SGHTA, CDR2 FQGNSA. Here the CDR3 DNA reads TGTGCCAGCAGCTTAGTTCGGGGGGGGAATGAGCAGTTCTTC. Translating it yields CASSLVRGGNEQFF. Looking up the rest from reference TRBV7-2 and TRBJ2-1 gives the full variable domain: GAGVSQSPSNKVTEKGKDVELRCDPISGHTALYWYRQSLGQGLEFLIYFQGNSAPDKSGLPSDRFSAERTGGSVSTLTIQRTQQEDSAVYLCASSLVRGGNEQFFGPGTRLTVL.

The gene calls are TRBV4-1 and TRBJ1-5; the D gene is possibly TRBD1 (5 bases). The CDR3 spans 16 residues. Deletions cut 0 bases from V and 7 bases from J, with 16 bases between. The V gene's germline CDR1 is MGHRA and CDR2 YSYEKL. The CDR3 reads CASSQDRGVRRQPQHF. CDR3 in DNA: TGCGCCAGCAGCCAAGATCGGGGGGTAAGGAGACAGCCCCAGCATTTT.

This clone has only a few counts. This chain uses TRBV30 with TRBJ2-1, with 7 bases identical to TRBD1. V dropped 6 bases and J dropped 8; count of bases not matched to a gene: 13. This CDR3 is 14 amino acids long. CDR1 and CDR2 (germline): GTSNPN, SVGIG (reference sequence). This chain's CDR3 is CACYVRTGAYEQFF. In DNA, the CDR3 is TGTGCCTGTTACGTGAGGACAGGCGCGTATGAGCAGTTCTTC. Full variable domain (remainder filled in from reference TRBV30 and TRBJ2-1): SQTIHQWPATLVQPVGSPLSLECTVEGTSNPNLYWYRQAAGRGLQLLFYSVGIGQISSEVPQNLSASRPQDRQFILSSKKLLLSDSGFYLCACYVRTGAYEQFFGPGTRLTVL.

The gene calls are TRBV10-3 and TRBJ1-1; D is possibly TRBD1 (6 bases). Germline V gene sequence: CDR1 ENHRY, CDR2 SYGVKD. Trimming pared 1 base from V and 1 base from J, leaving 7 bases between. The CDR3 length is 14 residues. In DNA, the CDR3 is TGTGCCATCAGTGAGTTACAGGGGAACACTGAAGCTTTCTTT. Translated, it gives CAISELQGNTEAFF.

The chain couples TRBV28 to TRBJ2-5; D is unresolved. The CDR3 length is 14 residues. Germline V gives CDR1 MDHEN, CDR2 SYDVKM. V shed 5 bases and J shed 1 base, with 11 bases lying between them. CDR3 loop: CASSPFRAQETQYF. CDR3 DNA: TGTGCCAGCAGTCCTTTTAGAGCCCAAGAGACCCAGTACTTC.

This clone was counted only a few times. The chain has TRBV18 and TRBJ2-2; no clear D gene. CDR1 and CDR2 from the germline V gene are KGHSH and LQKENI. Trimming removed 4 bases at V and 1 base at J, with 4 bases between. The CDR3 runs 13 residues. The CDR3 protein is CASSLENTGELFF. In nucleotides, the CDR3 is TGTGCCAGCTCACTAGAGAACACCGGGGAGCTGTTTTTT.

The V call is TRBV5-1, the J call TRBJ2-1; 12 positions agree with TRBD1. The V gene end was trimmed by 4 bases and the J gene end by 1 base; junction bases not matched to a gene: 12. CDR1 and CDR2 from the germline V gene are SGHRS and YFSETQ. This CDR3 comprises 19 residues. This chain's CDR3 is CASSLPGQGAPFSYNEQFF. The CDR3 DNA reads as TGCGCCAGCAGCCTTCCGGGACAGGGGGCACCTTTTTCCTACAATGAGCAGTTCTTC.

J is TRBJ1-1 and V is TRBV7-2; no clear D. Germline V gene sequence: CDR1 SGHTA, CDR2 FQGNSA. V was pared by 5 bases and J by 8 bases, with 15 bases between. The CDR3 runs to 13 residues. DNA of the CDR3: TGTGCCAGCAGCCCCCGATTTGTCCTAGAAGCTTTCTTT. Amino acid sequence: CASSPRFVLEAFF.